This section outlines one T cell receptor beta chain sequence together with its context. Its antigen remains unidentified. Measured with immunoSEQ multiplex PCR; TCRdb has only the in-frame clones, and not every one. The sample consists of under 50,000 clones, 78% of them appearing once. This record belongs to a study of memory CD4+ T cells and cytomegalovirus serostatus. On the study more broadly: Healthy Belgian adult donors included 9 or 10 CMV-positive and some 24 CMV-negative people.

The sort gate was single viable CD3+CD4+CD8-CD45RO+ cells for memory CD4+ T cells. Whole-study results and caveats: Each of 65 to 75 CMV-associated TCRbeta sequences occurred in one to five individuals. CMV serostatus prediction reached median AUC roughly 0.95, or 0.91 with US-trained model. The CMV-associated TCR signature appears largely within the CD4+ memory repertoire.

Input material: memory CD4+ T cells from blood. This TCR was recovered from an adult in good health and CMV-seronegative.

CDR3 coding DNA: TGTGCCTTCCGGACAAGTTCGGAGACCCAGTACTTC. It yields the protein CAFRTSSETQYF. This chain links TRBV30 with TRBJ2-5; a possible D gene is TRBD1 (5 bases). With 7 bases removed from V and 5 bases from J, the gap between germline ends came to 14 bases. Germline CDR1 GTSNPN, CDR2 SVGIG (reference sequence). The CDR3 is 12 amino acids.